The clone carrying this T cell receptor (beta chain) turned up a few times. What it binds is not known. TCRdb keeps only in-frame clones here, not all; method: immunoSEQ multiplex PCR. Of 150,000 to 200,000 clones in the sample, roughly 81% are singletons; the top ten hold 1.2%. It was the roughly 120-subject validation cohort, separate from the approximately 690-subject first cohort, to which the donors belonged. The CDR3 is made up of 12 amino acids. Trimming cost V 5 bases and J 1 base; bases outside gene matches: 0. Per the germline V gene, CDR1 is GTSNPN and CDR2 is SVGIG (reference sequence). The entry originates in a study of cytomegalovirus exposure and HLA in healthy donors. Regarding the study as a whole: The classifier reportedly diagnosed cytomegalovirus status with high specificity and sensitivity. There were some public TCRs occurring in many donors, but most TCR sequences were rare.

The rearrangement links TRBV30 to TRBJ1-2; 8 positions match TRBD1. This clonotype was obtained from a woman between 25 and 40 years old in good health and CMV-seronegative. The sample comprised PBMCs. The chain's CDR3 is CAWDRGNYGYTF. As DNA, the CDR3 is TGTGCCTGGGACAGGGGTAACTATGGCTACACCTTC.